These 21 T cell receptor beta chains came from one sample sequenced in a study of PD-1 blockade in classical Hodgkin lymphoma. Sequencing used immunoSEQ multiplex PCR; TCRdb keeps in-frame clones, though not all of them. The sample has about 33,000 clones, 70% to 80% seen once. Described time point: cycle 4 day 1 (C4D1), after 6 weeks of nivolumab. Every single patient, without exception, relapsed after autologous stem cell transplantation, and brentuximab vedotin exposure varied. The sample consisted of peripheral blood mononuclear cells (PBMCs), taken before the fourth cycle of nivolumab. Receptors were obtained from a human donor with classical Hodgkin lymphoma.

The chain links TRBV9 to TRBJ1-2; TRBD1 is a possible D gene (5 bases). The CDR3 has 15 residues. V gave up 0 bases and J gave up 2 bases, with 11 bases separating them. Germline V gene sequence: CDR1 SGDLS, CDR2 YYNGEE. The CDR3: CASSVVGTHNYGYTF. The CDR3 DNA sequence: TGTGCCAGCAGCGTAGTTGGGACCCACAACTATGGCTACACCTTC.

This chain connects TRBV27 to TRBJ2-4, with D tentatively TRBD1 or TRBD2 (5 bases each). The CDR3 consists of 13 residues. The V gene's germline CDR1 is MNHEY and CDR2 SMNVEV (reference sequence). Trimming removed 3 bases from V and 7 bases from J, with 10 bases in between. CDR3 amino acids: CASSLGWGNIQYF. As DNA, the CDR3 is TGTGCCAGCAGTTTGGGGTGGGGGAACATTCAGTACTTC.

The J gene is TRBJ2-3, the V gene TRBV5-4, with D possibly being TRBD1 or TRBD2 (5 bases each). The V end lost 3 bases, the J end lost 6 bases, and 14 bases lay between the germline ends. Looked up from germline, CDR1 is SGHNT and CDR2 is YYREEE (reference sequence). CDR3 length: 14 amino acids. The DNA of the CDR3 is TGTGCCAGCAGCTCCGGGACCGCCTGGGATACGCAGTATTTT. Its protein is CASSSGTAWDTQYF.

This clone was counted a few times. This rearrangement joins TRBV9 to TRBJ2-2; D remains unclear. Trimming took off 4 bases at V and 4 bases at J, with 2 bases between the two ends. Germline V CDR1 and CDR2: SGDLS, YYNGEE. The CDR3 runs 11 residues. The CDR3 here is CASSITGELFF. For the CDR3, the DNA is TGTGCCAGCAGCATCACCGGGGAGCTGTTTTTT.

The chain has TRBV9 and TRBJ2-1, with D possibly being TRBD2 (6 bases). The CDR3 extends over 15 amino acids. Germline V CDR1 and CDR2: SGDLS, YYNGEE. The V end was cut by 5 bases, the J end by 8 bases, with 20 bases between. As DNA, the CDR3 is TGTGCCAGCAGGGGTGGAGGGGCCCCCCCGCATGAGCAGTTCTTC. Translated: CASRGGGAPPHEQFF.

V gene TRBV7-3 combines with J gene TRBJ2-4, with 9 positions matching TRBD1. Trimming cost V 5 bases and J 0 bases; bases outside gene matches: 5. Germline CDR1 and CDR2: SGHTA and FQGTGA. The CDR3 spans 16 residues. The CDR3 DNA sequence: TGTGCCAGCAGCCGGGACAGGGCCTTAGCCAAAAACATTCAGTACTTC. It codes for CASSRDRALAKNIQYF. Full variable domain (outside the CDR3, taken from reference TRBV7-3 and TRBJ2-4): GAGVSQTPSNKVTEKGKYVELRCDPISGHTALYWYRQSLGQGPEFLIYFQGTGAADDSGLPNDRFFAVRPEGSVSTLKIQRTERGDSAVYLCASSRDRALAKNIQYFGAGTRLSVL.

Only one count was recorded for this clone. This rearrangement joins TRBV9 to TRBJ2-3; 7 nucleotides agree with TRBD2. CDR1 is SGDLS, CDR2 YYNGEE, per germline. The V and J ends lost 3 bases and 3 bases, in that order; junction bases with no gene match: 10. This CDR3 comprises 16 residues. DNA of the CDR3: TGTGCCAGCAGCGCAGTTTTAAGCGGGGCGACAGATACGCAGTATTTT. Protein product: CASSAVLSGATDTQYF. The variable domain in full, with the rest retrieved from reference TRBV9 and TRBJ2-3, is DSGVTQTPKHLITATGQRVTLRCSPRSGDLSVYWYQQSLDQGLQFLIQYYNGEERAKGNILERFSAQQFPDLHSELNLSSLELGDSALYFCASSAVLSGATDTQYFGPGTRLTVL.

The chain joins TRBV7-2 to TRBJ1-5; the D is unclear. From germline, CDR1 is SGHTA and CDR2 FQGNSA. Trimming took off 5 bases at V and 3 bases at J, with 14 bases between the two ends. This CDR3 spans 15 amino acids. The CDR3 is CASSPPLALNQPQHF. The CDR3 DNA follows: TGTGCCAGCAGCCCCCCCTTGGCCCTCAATCAGCCCCAGCATTTT.

CDR3 nucleotides: TGTGCCAGCAGCCAAGTCGGGGGTGCGAACACCGGGGAGCTGTTTTTT. This translates into CASSQVGGANTGELFF. The J gene is TRBJ2-2, the V gene TRBV4-2; weak D call: TRBD2 (6 bases). V lost 1 base and J 0 bases, leaving 9 bases between the germline ends. The CDR3 runs 16 residues. Germline V gene sequence: CDR1 LGHNA, CDR2 YNFKEQ.

The CDR3 region is CASGVGGDTEAFF. For the CDR3, the DNA is TGTGCCAGCGGGGTGGGGGGAGACACTGAAGCTTTCTTT. V gene TRBV11-3 combines with J gene TRBJ1-1; D is perhaps TRBD1 (5 bases). CDR3 length: 13 amino acids. Germline-derived CDR1 and CDR2 are SGHNT and YENEEA. The ends were cut back, 8 bases at V and 3 bases at J, with 13 bases in the middle.

This clone was counted only a few times. V gene TRBV6-4 combines with J gene TRBJ2-3; 9 bases agree with TRBD2. V lost 3 bases and J lost 6; bases outside the gene matches: 7. The CDR3 contains 15 residues. Germline CDR1 MRHNA, CDR2 SNTAGT. The CDR3: CASSDGGRAGDTQYF. The CDR3 DNA is TGTGCCAGCAGTGATGGCGGGAGGGCCGGGGATACGCAGTATTTT.

This chain joins TRBV2 and TRBJ2-7, with TRBD1 as a possible D gene (6 bases). Germline CDR1 and CDR2: SNHLY and FYNNEI. The CDR3 is made up of 13 amino acids. Trimming stripped 11 bases from V and 1 base from J, with 15 bases between. CDR3 bases: TGTGCCTCCCCCAGAGGGGGATCCTACGAGCAGTACTTC. It yields the protein CASPRGGSYEQYF.

This sequence joins TRBV2 and TRBJ2-5; D is ambiguous. Trimming pared 4 bases from V and 5 bases from J, leaving 14 bases between. The CDR3 spans 14 residues. The germline CDR1 and CDR2 sequences are SNHLY and FYNNEI. The CDR3 coding sequence is TGTGCCAGCAGTGGGTCTAACTCTCCGGAGACCCAGTACTTC. Encoded protein: CASSGSNSPETQYF. The full variable domain, its missing parts supplied by reference TRBV2 and TRBJ2-5, is EPEVTQTPSHQVTQMGQEVILRCVPISNHLYFYWYRQILGQKVEFLVSFYNNEISEKSEIFDDQFSVERPDGSNFTLKIRSTKLEDSAMYFCASSGSNSPETQYFGPGTRLLVL.

In DNA, the CDR3 is TGTGCCAGCAGTTGGGCCCAGCGGGGGGAAGAGACCCAGTACTTC. It translates to CASSWAQRGEETQYF. This chain uses TRBV7-9 with TRBJ2-5; 9 bases match TRBD2. Germline V gene lookup returns CDR1 SEHNR and CDR2 FQNEAQ (reference sequence). CDR3 length: 15 residues. Germline trimming cut 6 bases from V and 3 bases from J; bases unmatched to any gene: 8.

The chain has TRBV6-1 and TRBJ2-3; unclear D gene. V was shortened by 2 bases and J by 4 bases, with 13 bases between the two germline ends. The CDR3 covers 15 residues. Germline V gene lookup returns CDR1 MNHNS and CDR2 SASEGT. CDR3 protein: CASSEWAPGADTQYF. Here the CDR3 DNA reads TGTGCCAGCAGTGAATGGGCTCCTGGCGCAGATACGCAGTATTTT.

The chain uses TRBV7-8 and TRBJ2-7; D might be TRBD2 (6 bases). Germline CDR1 and CDR2: SGHVS and FQNEAQ. The CDR3 consists of 13 residues. V was shortened by 1 base and J by 3 bases, with 7 bases between the two germline ends. Here the CDR3 DNA reads TGTGCCAGCAGCTTAGGGGGGGACTACGAGCAGTACTTC. It translates to CASSLGGDYEQYF. Filled out from reference TRBV7-8 and TRBJ2-7, the complete variable domain reads GAGVSQSPRYKVAKRGQDVALRCDPISGHVSLFWYQQALGQGPEFLTYFQNEAQLDKSGLPSDRFFAERPEGSVSTLKIQRTQQEDSAVYLCASSLGGDYEQYFGPGTRLTVT.

This clone has a handful of counts. The chain employs TRBV6-5 and TRBJ1-2; D is unresolved. Trimming removed 3 bases at V and 6 bases at J, with 14 bases between. Germline-derived CDR1 and CDR2 are MNHEY and SVGAGI. This CDR3 has 14 amino acids. CDR3 in DNA: TGTGCCAGCAGTTATTCCGGGATAGCGGATGGCTACACCTTC. The encoded protein is CASSYSGIADGYTF.

The V gene is TRBV29-1, the J gene TRBJ2-1; D possibly corresponds to TRBD2 (6 bases). Germline CDR1 SQVTM, CDR2 ANQGSEA. This CDR3 is 14 amino acids long. Trimming removed 5 bases at V and 4 bases at J, with 15 bases between. The CDR3 loop is CSVRLYGRYNEQFF. CDR3 DNA: TGCAGCGTTAGGCTTTACGGGAGATACAATGAGCAGTTCTTC.

This clone was observed a few times. This chain uses TRBV11-2 with TRBJ2-3; weak D call: TRBD2 (6 bases). V was shortened by 5 bases and J by 0 bases, with 12 bases between the two germline ends. Per the germline V gene, CDR1 is SGHAT and CDR2 is FQNNGV. CDR3 length equals 15 residues. Written as DNA, the CDR3 is TGTGCCAGCAGCCCAATAGCGGTTAGCACAGATACGCAGTATTTT. Encoded protein: CASSPIAVSTDTQYF.

The rearrangement joins TRBV28 to TRBJ2-7; 8 bases agree with TRBD2. The CDR3 covers 12 residues. Germline lookup yields CDR1 MDHEN and CDR2 SYDVKM. After removal of 10 bases from V and 3 bases from J, the junction contained 5 bases not matched to a gene. The CDR3 DNA reads as TGTGCCACCAGACGGGGGGGCTACGAGCAGTACTTC. It is translated as CATRRGGYEQYF.

This clone was counted between two and nine times. This chain connects TRBV9 to TRBJ2-7; 10 bases map to TRBD2. V lost 0 bases, J lost 4 bases, and 4 bases stayed unmatched. Germline CDR1 is SGDLS and CDR2 is YYNGEE. CDR3 length equals 15 residues. This CDR3 is CASSVASSGGYEQYF. The CDR3 bases are TGTGCCAGCAGCGTAGCATCTAGCGGGGGATACGAGCAGTACTTC.